This T cell receptor beta chain was found in a study of breast tumors, draining lymph nodes, adjacent tissues. Axillary draining lymph nodes of breast cancer patients supplied the node samples. In regard to this clonotype: Its antigen is currently unknown.

MiXCR, run by TCRdb on the multiplex PCR reads, gives a single entry per CDR3 protein. The data show around 190,000 distinct CDR3 sequences, approximately 30% seen once. Trimming at V came to 5 bases and at J to 4 bases, leaving 14 bases not matched to a gene. CDR1 DFQATT and CDR2 SNEGSKA come from the germline V gene (reference sequence). The CDR3 spans 18 residues. Notes on the study in general: The data were judged consistent with most tumor T cells coming from lymph node and expanding in tumor. Tumor TCR diversity was below lymph nodes but above nontumor tissue. That most tumor T cells come from lymph nodes remained unproven. Tumor and nontumor repertoires were significantly more similar in luminal-like than in basal-like breast cancer.

Sequencing was performed on axillary lymph node tissue. The chain recombines TRBV20-1 with TRBJ2-2; 12 nucleotides line up with TRBD1. The clonotype originates from a female donor with breast cancer. Some clones in this sample may be carry-over from other donors' samples. The CDR3 nucleotides read TGCAGTGCTGCCGGGACAGGGGGCATCCGCGCTAGCACCGGGGAGCTGTTTTTT. Residues: CSAAGTGGIRASTGELFF.